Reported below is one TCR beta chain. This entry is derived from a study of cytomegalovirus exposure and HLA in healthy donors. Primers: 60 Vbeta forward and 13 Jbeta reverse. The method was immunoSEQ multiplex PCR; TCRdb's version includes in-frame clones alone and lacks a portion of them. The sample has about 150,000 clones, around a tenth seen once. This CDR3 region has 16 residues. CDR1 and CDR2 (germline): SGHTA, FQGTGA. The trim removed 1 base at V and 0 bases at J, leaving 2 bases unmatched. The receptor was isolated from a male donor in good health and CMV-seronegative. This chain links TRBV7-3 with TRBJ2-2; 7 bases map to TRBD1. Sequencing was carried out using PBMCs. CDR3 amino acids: CASSLMGTANTGELFF. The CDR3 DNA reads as TGTGCCAGCAGCTTAATGGGGACAGCGAACACCGGGGAGCTGTTTTTT.